A selection of T cell receptor beta chains follows, all from one sample in a study of T cell responses to AZD1222 COVID-19 vaccine. The protocol was immunoSEQ multiplex PCR, while the TCRdb copy is restricted to in-frame clones and leaves out a portion. Of some 100,000 clones in the sample, over 75% are singletons; the top ten hold around 4%. Sequenced here: peripheral blood, sampled 28 days after the second AZD1222 dose. Receptors originate from an adult who received the AZD1222 COVID-19 vaccine. Both conserved end residues are part of each CDR3. Fields, in order: clone size, V gene, D gene, J gene, CDR3 DNA, CDR3 protein. The D gene is left open where the match is weak. Some rows have no size entry. The others give once, few or many, or a class for an expanded clone.

abundance: .; v_gene: TRBV13; d_gene: TRBD2; j_gene: TRBJ2-1; CDR3nt: TGTGCCAGCAGCTCGCTAGCGGGGGGGGAGGATGAGCAGTTCTTC; CDR3aa: CASSSLAGGEDEQFF
abundance: once; v_gene: TRBV7-2; d_gene: TRBD1; j_gene: TRBJ1-2; CDR3nt: TGTGCCAGCAGCAAAGGACAGGGTGCTAGTGGCTACACCTTC; CDR3aa: CASSKGQGASGYTF
abundance: .; v_gene: TRBV7-6; d_gene: .; j_gene: TRBJ2-3; CDR3nt: TGTGCCAGCAGCTTACTTCCGTCTTCTACCACAGATACGCAGTATTTT; CDR3aa: CASSLLPSSTTDTQYF
abundance: .; v_gene: TRBV6-2/TRBV6-3; d_gene: .; j_gene: TRBJ2-7; CDR3nt: TGTGCCAGCAGTTACAGGCAGGGTGGAAACGAGCAGTACTTC; CDR3aa: CASSYRQGGNEQYF
abundance: .; v_gene: TRBV9; d_gene: .; j_gene: TRBJ1-1; CDR3nt: TGTGCCAGCAGCCTCGGGGCGAACACTGAAGCTTTCTTT; CDR3aa: CASSLGANTEAFF
abundance: .; v_gene: TRBV7-9; d_gene: .; j_gene: TRBJ1-2; CDR3nt: TGTGCCAGCTTGGGATGGTCCGACTATGGCTACACCTTC; CDR3aa: CASLGWSDYGYTF
abundance: .; v_gene: TRBV4-3; d_gene: .; j_gene: TRBJ1-1; CDR3nt: TGCGCCAGCAGCCAAGATGCGGGAATGACTGAAGCTTTCTTT; CDR3aa: CASSQDAGMTEAFF
abundance: once; v_gene: TRBV5-1; d_gene: .; j_gene: TRBJ1-6; CDR3nt: TGCGCCAGCAGCTTGGATGACAATTCACCCCTCCACTTT; CDR3aa: CASSLDDNSPLHF
abundance: once; v_gene: TRBV2; d_gene: .; j_gene: TRBJ1-2; CDR3nt: TGTGCCAGCAGCCCCACCCCCGAAGAGGCCGCAGCCTATGGCTACACCTTC; CDR3aa: CASSPTPEEAAAYGYTF
abundance: once; v_gene: TRBV4-1; d_gene: .; j_gene: TRBJ1-1; CDR3nt: TGCGCCAGCAGCCAGGTGGGACGGTTGAACACTGAAGCTTTCTTT; CDR3aa: CASSQVGRLNTEAFF
abundance: .; v_gene: TRBV27; d_gene: .; j_gene: TRBJ1-2; CDR3nt: TGTGCCAGCAGTATAAGGCCAACCCTTAACTATGGCTACACCTTC; CDR3aa: CASSIRPTLNYGYTF
abundance: .; v_gene: TRBV3-1/TRBV3-2; d_gene: .; j_gene: TRBJ1-5; CDR3nt: TGTGCCAGCAGCCAAGACCTAGTAAGCAATCAGCCCCAGCATTTT; CDR3aa: CASSQDLVSNQPQHF
abundance: .; v_gene: TRBV9; d_gene: .; j_gene: TRBJ1-2; CDR3nt: TGTGCCAGCAGTCCTGACACCCTCTATGGCTACACCTTC; CDR3aa: CASSPDTLYGYTF
abundance: .; v_gene: TRBV7-2; d_gene: .; j_gene: TRBJ1-6; CDR3nt: TGTGCCAGCAGCTCCGGCACAATCTCACCCCTCCACTTT; CDR3aa: CASSSGTISPLHF
abundance: few; v_gene: TRBV7-8; d_gene: .; j_gene: TRBJ1-2; CDR3nt: TGTGCCAGCAGCTTATCCGGGCAGGCGAACTATGGCTACACCTTC; CDR3aa: CASSLSGQANYGYTF
abundance: .; v_gene: TRBV30; d_gene: .; j_gene: TRBJ1-6; CDR3nt: TGTGCCTGGAGTGCGAGAAGCTCCTATAATTCACCCCTCCACTTT; CDR3aa: CAWSARSSYNSPLHF
abundance: .; v_gene: TRBV2; d_gene: TRBD2; j_gene: TRBJ2-1; CDR3nt: TGTGCCAGCAGTGATCGGCGGGGGGGCCTGAATGAGCAGTTCTTC; CDR3aa: CASSDRRGGLNEQFF
abundance: .; v_gene: TRBV5-1; d_gene: TRBD1; j_gene: TRBJ2-1; CDR3nt: TGCGCCAGCAGCCTCTGGACAGGGCGAAACTACAATGAGCAGTTCTTC; CDR3aa: CASSLWTGRNYNEQFF
abundance: .; v_gene: TRBV6-2/TRBV6-3; d_gene: .; j_gene: TRBJ1-3; CDR3nt: TGTGCCAGCAGTTACACCGAAAGAAATCCGGGACACCGCGTCTTCGGAAACACCATATATTTT; CDR3aa: CASSYTERNPGHRVFGNTIYF
abundance: .; v_gene: TRBV5-1; d_gene: TRBD1; j_gene: TRBJ2-5; CDR3nt: TGCGCCAGCAGCTTGGCCCTACAGGGGCAAGAGACCCAGTACTTC; CDR3aa: CASSLALQGQETQYF
abundance: .; v_gene: TRBV9; d_gene: TRBD2; j_gene: TRBJ2-3; CDR3nt: TGTGCCAGCAGCGTAGGGTTGCGGGAGGCGGAAGATACGCAGTATTTT; CDR3aa: CASSVGLREAEDTQYF
abundance: once; v_gene: TRBV6-2/TRBV6-3; d_gene: TRBD1; j_gene: TRBJ2-1; CDR3nt: TGTGCCAGCAGTTACCAGGGGGACAATGAGCAGTTCTTC; CDR3aa: CASSYQGDNEQFF
abundance: .; v_gene: TRBV28; d_gene: .; j_gene: TRBJ1-6; CDR3nt: TGTGCCAGCAGTGACCAGGGAATTCGCAATTCACCCCTCCACTTT; CDR3aa: CASSDQGIRNSPLHF
abundance: .; v_gene: TRBV28; d_gene: .; j_gene: TRBJ1-5; CDR3nt: TGTGCCAGCATGTGGGGGGCTAATAGCAATCAGCCCCAGCATTTT; CDR3aa: CASMWGANSNQPQHF
abundance: .; v_gene: TRBV27; d_gene: .; j_gene: TRBJ1-1; CDR3nt: TGTGCCAGCAGTTTATCTAGGGACTTGACCGCTCGGGAGACTGAAGCTTTCTTT; CDR3aa: CASSLSRDLTARETEAFF
abundance: .; v_gene: TRBV15; d_gene: .; j_gene: TRBJ2-7; CDR3nt: TGTGCCACCAGCAGAGGTCAGCCGGGTAGAAACTACGAGCAGTACTTC; CDR3aa: CATSRGQPGRNYEQYF
abundance: .; v_gene: TRBV19; d_gene: .; j_gene: TRBJ1-2; CDR3nt: TGTGCCAGTAGTATAAGGGACTATGGCTACACCTTC; CDR3aa: CASSIRDYGYTF
abundance: few; v_gene: TRBV6-6; d_gene: TRBD1; j_gene: TRBJ2-7; CDR3nt: TGTGCCAGCACCAGACAGGGGAGCTCCTACGAGCAGTACTTC; CDR3aa: CASTRQGSSYEQYF
abundance: .; v_gene: TRBV2; d_gene: .; j_gene: TRBJ2-7; CDR3nt: TGTGCGGGGCGGGCCTACTACGAGCAGTACTTC; CDR3aa: CAGRAYYEQYF
abundance: .; v_gene: TRBV7-7; d_gene: TRBD1; j_gene: TRBJ2-1; CDR3nt: TGTGCCAGCAGCTTATCCGGGACAGGGGGCAACAATGAGCAGTTCTTC; CDR3aa: CASSLSGTGGNNEQFF
abundance: .; v_gene: TRBV12-3/TRBV12-4; d_gene: .; j_gene: TRBJ2-3; CDR3nt: TGTGCCAGCAGTCCTAATGGGGCTCGGTCGTCGTATTTT; CDR3aa: CASSPNGARSSYF
abundance: .; v_gene: TRBV28; d_gene: .; j_gene: TRBJ1-1; CDR3nt: TGTGCCAGCAGTTTTTGGGGACAAGGAGTCCGTGAAGCTTTCTTT; CDR3aa: CASSFWGQGVREAFF
abundance: .; v_gene: TRBV19; d_gene: .; j_gene: TRBJ2-5; CDR3nt: TGTGCCAGTAGTATTGAGGTTGACTTGGTCTTGGAGACCCAGTACTTC; CDR3aa: CASSIEVDLVLETQYF
abundance: .; v_gene: TRBV5-1; d_gene: .; j_gene: TRBJ2-3; CDR3nt: TGCGCCAGCAGCACGTGGGTCGGGGGAGGAGGCCCAGATACGCAGTATTTT; CDR3aa: CASSTWVGGGGPDTQYF
abundance: .; v_gene: TRBV30; d_gene: .; j_gene: TRBJ1-5; CDR3nt: TGTGCCTGGAGACTAAGGACCGGCTTAGGAAGCAATCAGCCCCAGCATTTT; CDR3aa: CAWRLRTGLGSNQPQHF
abundance: once; v_gene: TRBV7-9; d_gene: TRBD1; j_gene: TRBJ1-6; CDR3nt: TGTGCCAGCAGCTTACATAGGGTCCGGGACAGGGATAGGGATTCACCCCTCCACTTT; CDR3aa: CASSLHRVRDRDRDSPLHF
abundance: .; v_gene: TRBV11-3; d_gene: TRBD1; j_gene: TRBJ2-2; CDR3nt: TGTGCCAGCAGCTTGGATGACTGGACAGGGAACACCGGGGAGCTGTTTTTT; CDR3aa: CASSLDDWTGNTGELFF
abundance: .; v_gene: TRBV27; d_gene: .; j_gene: TRBJ1-5; CDR3nt: TGTGCCAGCAGTTCTCAGCTTGGGAGCAATCAGCCCCAGCATTTT; CDR3aa: CASSSQLGSNQPQHF
abundance: once; v_gene: TRBV28; d_gene: .; j_gene: TRBJ1-2; CDR3nt: TGTGCCAGCAGTGAACCTCCGGGGGCGAGCGGCTACACCTTC; CDR3aa: CASSEPPGASGYTF
abundance: .; v_gene: TRBV12-5; d_gene: TRBD1; j_gene: TRBJ2-7; CDR3nt: TGTGCTAGTGGTTCCGGGACAGGTTCCTCCTACGAGCAGTACTTC; CDR3aa: CASGSGTGSSYEQYF